A single sample gave rise to the 15 T cell receptor beta chains below, sequenced in a study of T cells in Graves' hyperthyroidism and ophthalmopathy. Researchers amplified the TCR beta CDR3 regions from RNA transcripts. HTBI primers drove first-round RT-PCR of the TCR CDR3. TCRdb re-called the multiplex PCR reads with MiXCR, one entry per CDR3 protein. The profile covers approximately 610,000 distinct CDR3 sequences, with about a sixth appearing a single time and around 19% taken by the ten largest. Sequencing was done on a sample of blood. The receptor set was obtained from a young woman with Graves' hyperthyroidism.

This sequence joins TRBV7-2 and TRBJ1-1; D unresolved. The CDR3 is made up of 14 amino acids. The V end was cut by 4 bases, the J end by 4 bases, with 13 bases between. Germline V CDR1 and CDR2: SGHTA, FQGNSA. The DNA for the CDR3 is TGTGCCAGCAGCTACGCAACGTGGGGCACTGAAGCTTTCTTT. Its protein is CASSYATWGTEAFF.

This clonotype occurred a few times. J is TRBJ2-3 and V is TRBV19, with 8 bases aligning to TRBD2. Germline CDR1 and CDR2: LNHDA and SQIVND (reference sequence). After removal of 5 bases from V and 8 bases from J, the junction contained 15 bases not matched to a gene. This CDR3 is 16 amino acids long. DNA for the CDR3: TGTGCCAGTAGTGCCTTTGGGCGGGAGGTCCTTGGTACGCAGTATTTT. Residues: CASSAFGREVLGTQYF.

This clonotype has only a few counts. V is TRBV6-1 and J is TRBJ2-5; 12 bases fit TRBD1. Germline assignment: CDR1 MNHNS and CDR2 SASEGT. J gave up 5 bases and V 8 bases, and 6 bases lay outside the gene matches. The CDR3 spans 14 residues. CDR3 sequence reads: CASRGTGGLETQYF. CDR3 DNA sequence: TGTGCCAGCCGCGGGACAGGGGGCCTGGAGACCCAGTACTTC.

The V gene is TRBV30, the J gene TRBJ2-1; 9 positions agree with TRBD2. The CDR3 loop spans 18 amino acids. Germline-derived CDR1 and CDR2 are GTSNPN and SVGIG (reference sequence). V dropped 1 base and J dropped 4; count of bases not matched to a gene: 14. In DNA, the CDR3 is TGTGCCTGGAGTGCCCACGAAGAGAGGCGGGAGGGATACAATGAGCAGTTCTTC. This gives the protein CAWSAHEERREGYNEQFF.

At least ten counts were recorded for this clonotype. V is TRBV7-8 and J is TRBJ2-7, with unresolved D. Germline V CDR1 and CDR2: SGHVS, FQNEAQ. The length of the CDR3 is 15 residues. V was trimmed by 5 bases and J by 2 bases, leaving 16 bases between them. CDR3 amino acids: CASSHAGPSAYEQYF. CDR3 nucleotide sequence: TGTGCCAGCAGCCACGCAGGCCCGAGCGCCTACGAGCAGTACTTC.

This clonotype appeared many times. V usage is TRBV3-1 and J usage is TRBJ1-5; D may be TRBD1 (5 bases). The CDR3 totals 16 residues. Germline V gives CDR1 LGHDT, CDR2 YNNKEL (reference sequence). The V end was cut by 1 base, the J end by 5 bases, with 15 bases between. The CDR3 region has the DNA TGTGCCAGCAGCCAAGCTTCAGGGTTAGAAGATCAGCCCCAGCATTTT. Protein product: CASSQASGLEDQPQHF. The full variable domain, with the rest looked up from reference TRBV3-1 and TRBJ1-5, is DTAVSQTPKYLVTQMGNDKSIKCEQNLGHDTMYWYKQDSKKFLKIMFSYNNKELIINETVPNRFSPKSPDKAHLNLHINSLELGDSAVYFCASSQASGLEDQPQHFGDGTRLSIL.

This clonotype was observed a handful of times. V and J are TRBV6-1 and TRBJ1-4; D is uncertain. CDR3 length: 13 residues. Germline assignment: CDR1 MNHNS and CDR2 SASEGT. The germline V and J ends were trimmed by 6 bases and 4 bases, with 9 bases remaining between them. The CDR3 loop reads CASRSPGNEKLFF. Written as DNA, the CDR3 is TGTGCCAGCAGATCCCCTGGTAATGAAAAACTGTTTTTT.

The chain recombines TRBV10-3 with TRBJ2-5, with 10 bases that match TRBD1. CDR3 length: 14 residues. The germline CDR1 and CDR2 sequences are ENHRY and SYGVKD. V lost 4 bases and J lost 4; bases outside the gene matches: 3. The CDR3 loop is CAISARTGGETQYF. CDR3 DNA: TGTGCCATCAGTGCCCGGACAGGGGGAGAGACCCAGTACTTC.

This clonotype was seen ten or more times. V is TRBV10-3 and J is TRBJ2-7; TRBD1 aligns across 7 bases. The germline V gene encodes CDR1 ENHRY and CDR2 SYGVKD. V was pared by 1 base and J by 0 bases, with 6 bases of the junction left unmatched. CDR3 size: 16 residues. CDR3 bases: TGTGCCATCAGTGAGTGGGCAGGGGGTAGCTCCTACGAGCAGTACTTC. Residues: CAISEWAGGSSYEQYF.

This clonotype has ten or more counts. The rearrangement joins TRBV29-1 to TRBJ1-2, with 10 bases lining up with TRBD1. Germline values: CDR1 SQVTM, CDR2 ANQGSEA. CDR3 size: 12 residues. The J segment lost 3 bases and the V segment lost 6 bases, leaving 1 base of the junction unmatched. CDR3 nucleotides: TGCAGCGTCGGACAGGGGGACTATGGCTACACCTTC. Translated: CSVGQGDYGYTF.

The V call is TRBV7-9, the J call TRBJ1-6; possibly TRBD1 for D (5 bases). This CDR3 is 13 amino acids long. With 5 bases removed from V and 11 bases from J, the gap between germline ends came to 13 bases. Germline CDR1 and CDR2: SEHNR and FQNEAQ (reference sequence). The DNA for the CDR3 is TGTGCCAGCAGCGCAGGGAACCGAACACCCCTCCACTTT. Its protein is CASSAGNRTPLHF.

The chain has TRBV28 and TRBJ2-5; TRBD2 matches 8 bases. CDR3 length equals 14 residues. Trimming took 2 bases from V and 5 from J; bases not matched to a gene: 4. Germline loops: CDR1 MDHEN, CDR2 SYDVKM. The CDR3 bases are TGTGCCAGCAGTTTAGCGGGAGGCGAGGAGACCCAGTACTTC. It is translated as CASSLAGGEETQYF.

This clonotype was counted many times. The chain is built from TRBV27 and TRBJ2-3; TRBD2 is a possible D gene (6 bases). Trimming shortened V by 2 bases and J by 0 bases, and 12 bases separated the two germline ends. Germline assignment: CDR1 MNHEY and CDR2 SMNVEV (reference sequence). The CDR3 consists of 16 residues. The chain's CDR3 is CASSLDAGLSTDTQYF. In DNA form, the CDR3 reads TGTGCCAGCAGTTTAGACGCGGGGCTTAGCACAGATACGCAGTATTTT.

At least ten counts were recorded for this clonotype. The V gene is TRBV20-1, the J gene TRBJ2-1; 14 nucleotides align to TRBD2. After removal of 7 bases from V and 6 bases from J, the junction contained 5 bases not matched to a gene. The CDR3 has 14 residues. The germline V gene has CDR1 DFQATT and CDR2 SNEGSKA (reference sequence). Here the CDR3 DNA reads TGCAGTGTAATGGGACTAGCGGGAGTCAATGAGCAGTTCTTC. Its translation: CSVMGLAGVNEQFF.

This clonotype appeared many times. The J gene is TRBJ2-3, the V gene TRBV2; 7 positions agree with TRBD2. Germline assignment: CDR1 SNHLY and CDR2 FYNNEI. V was pared by 4 bases and J by 3 bases, with 7 bases of the junction left unmatched. This CDR3 is built from 15 residues. The CDR3 coding sequence is TGTGCCAGCAGTGCTTGGGCGGGAGCGACAGATACGCAGTATTTT. The encoded protein is CASSAWAGATDTQYF.